Below, 18 T cell receptor beta chains from the same sample are listed, as sequenced in a study of CD8+ T cells in alopecia areata listed by TCRdb under 2018. Library preparation used the immunoSEQ multiplex PCR assay. To provide template for TCR sequencing, every sample had RNA extracted and reverse transcribed into cDNA. The source is immuneACCESS, and TCRdb retained only in-frame sequences with V and J called. Part of the clones is not carried over; for the studies checked, unresolved V genes explain less than half of this, and the remainder is unexplained. In this sample the table shows approximately 99,000 clones, 58% of which occur a single time. Over 20% of the sample goes to the ten largest clones. Specimen: NKG2D-low CD8+ T cells sorted from blood. Read against the paper, the sample's cell subset or site label means: sorted CD8+ NKG2D-low blood T cells. The receptors derive from a human donor with alopecia areata.

CDR3 DNA sequence: TGTGCCAGCAGCCAAGGAGGAAACGAGCAGTACTTC. Residues: CASSQGGNEQYF. V gene TRBV14 combines with J gene TRBJ2-7; D remains ambiguous. With 1 base removed from V and 5 bases from J, the gap between germline ends came to 6 bases. Per the germline V gene, CDR1 is SGHDN and CDR2 is FVKESK. The CDR3 length is 12 residues.

This clone has only one observation. CDR3: CASSFGGDQPQHF. In DNA form, the CDR3 reads TGTGCCAGCAGCTTTGGGGGCGACCAGCCCCAGCATTTT. V usage is TRBV13 and J usage is TRBJ1-5, with D possibly matching TRBD1 (6 bases). The germline V and J ends were trimmed by 3 bases and 7 bases, with 10 bases remaining between them. The CDR3 runs to 13 residues. Per germline, CDR1 PRHDT and CDR2 FYEKMQ (reference sequence).

The CDR3 spells CASSPTWRATSSTDTQYF. CDR3 DNA: TGTGCCAGCAGCCCCACGTGGAGGGCCACTTCCAGCACAGATACGCAGTATTTT. This sequence joins TRBV9 and TRBJ2-3, with D possibly matching TRBD2 (6 bases). Trimming pared 4 bases from V and 0 bases from J, leaving 21 bases between. Germline V gene sequence: CDR1 SGDLS, CDR2 YYNGEE. The CDR3 is made up of 18 amino acids. Full variable domain (missing parts from reference TRBV9 and TRBJ2-3): DSGVTQTPKHLITATGQRVTLRCSPRSGDLSVYWYQQSLDQGLQFLIQYYNGEERAKGNILERFSAQQFPDLHSELNLSSLELGDSALYFCASSPTWRATSSTDTQYFGPGTRLTVL.

The table lists this clone with a count of one. The J gene is TRBJ1-2, the V gene TRBV18, with unresolved D. Trimming stripped 0 bases from V and 7 bases from J, with 12 bases between. The germline CDR1 and CDR2 sequences are KGHSH and LQKENI. This CDR3 contains 14 residues. CDR3 region: CASSPPQTGTGYTF. In nucleotides, the CDR3 is TGTGCCAGCTCACCACCGCAAACGGGAACTGGCTACACCTTC.

The rearrangement links TRBV7-8 to TRBJ2-3; 11 bases are a match to TRBD2. This CDR3 region has 15 residues. Trimming cost V 5 bases and J 5 bases; bases outside gene matches: 6. The germline CDR1 and CDR2 sequences are SGHVS and FQNEAQ. This CDR3 is CASSPTSGSLDTQYF. For the CDR3, the DNA is TGTGCCAGCAGCCCCACTAGCGGGAGCCTAGATACGCAGTATTTT.

V usage is TRBV6-5 and J usage is TRBJ1-2; D not resolved. Germline values: CDR1 MNHEY, CDR2 SVGAGI. The ends were cut back, 6 bases at V and 3 bases at J, with 11 bases in the middle. The CDR3 runs 13 residues. The CDR3 sequence: CASSRNEDYGYTF. The CDR3 nucleotides read TGTGCCAGCAGCCGCAACGAGGACTATGGCTACACCTTC.

The chain joins TRBV30 to TRBJ2-7, with 12 bases matching TRBD1. Germline lookup yields CDR1 GTSNPN and CDR2 SVGIG (reference sequence). V was clipped by 0 bases and J by 9 bases; unmatched bases: 12. The CDR3 contains 16 residues. The CDR3 sequence is CAWSVLFRDRGLRQYF. CDR3 nucleotide sequence: TGTGCCTGGAGTGTACTTTTCCGGGACAGGGGGCTAAGGCAGTACTTC. The entire variable domain, with the rest obtained from reference TRBV30 and TRBJ2-7, is as follows: SQTIHQWPATLVQPVGSPLSLECTVEGTSNPNLYWYRQAAGRGLQLLFYSVGIGQISSEVPQNLSASRPQDRQFILSSKKLLLSDSGFYLCAWSVLFRDRGLRQYFGPGTRLTVT.

The chain links TRBV19 to TRBJ2-2, with D tentatively TRBD2 (6 bases). The germline V gene has CDR1 LNHDA and CDR2 SQIVND (reference sequence). V lost 11 bases and J lost 3, with 16 bases in between. CDR3 length equals 14 residues. The chain's CDR3 is CAAWAGRYTGELFF. DNA of the CDR3: TGTGCCGCCTGGGCAGGGAGGTACACCGGGGAGCTGTTTTTT.

This clone was picked up many times. The chain couples TRBV15 to TRBJ2-5, with unresolved D. The CDR3 has 10 amino acids. The V end was cut by 0 bases, the J end by 13 bases, with 6 bases between. Germline V lookup: CDR1 LNHNV, CDR2 YYDKDF (reference sequence). The CDR3 nucleotides are TGTGCCACCAGCAGAGATCGGATGTACTTC. This sequence encodes CATSRDRMYF.

V and J are TRBV27 and TRBJ2-7, with TRBD2 identical over 7 bases. CDR1 MNHEY and CDR2 SMNVEV come from the germline V gene (reference sequence). The CDR3 runs to 14 residues. With V trimmed by 5 bases and J by 5 bases, 9 bases remained unmatched. CDR3 in amino acids: CASSLSGSIHEQYF. The CDR3 bases are TGTGCCAGCAGTCTTAGCGGGTCTATCCACGAGCAGTACTTC.

The chain combines TRBV2 with TRBJ1-2, with D possibly being TRBD1 (5 bases). V was clipped by 10 bases and J by 8 bases, with 14 bases between them. The CDR3 runs to 11 residues. Germline V gene sequence: CDR1 SNHLY, CDR2 FYNNEI. The CDR3 sequence is CANQGWGGYTF. The CDR3 region has the DNA TGTGCCAACCAAGGATGGGGGGGCTACACCTTC.

This chain connects TRBV19 to TRBJ1-1; D unresolved. Germline-derived CDR1 and CDR2 are LNHDA and SQIVND (reference sequence). Trimming left V 8 bases short and J 3 bases short, with 7 bases between. CDR3 length: 11 residues. Here the CDR3 reads CASALDTEAFF. The CDR3 DNA reads as TGTGCCAGTGCCCTTGACACTGAAGCTTTCTTT.

The rearrangement links TRBV7-3 to TRBJ2-5; 7 bases map to TRBD1. Germline values: CDR1 SGHTA, CDR2 FQGTGA. This CDR3 comprises 15 residues. Trimming cost V 6 bases and J 4 bases; bases outside gene matches: 11. CDR3: CASSPLGQMGETQYF. CDR3 nucleotides: TGTGCCAGCAGTCCCTTGGGACAGATGGGAGAGACCCAGTACTTC.

The CDR3 nucleotides read TGTGCCAGTAGTCCCAGCGGGAGCTCTGGGGCCAACGTCCTGACTTTC. Its protein product is CASSPSGSSGANVLTF. The chain couples TRBV19 to TRBJ2-6; 8 bases fit TRBD2. In germline, CDR1 is LNHDA, CDR2 SQIVND (reference sequence). CDR3 length: 16 amino acids. V trimming: 5 bases; J trimming: 0 bases; junction bases outside the gene matches: 3.

The chain combines TRBV28 with TRBJ2-5; possibly TRBD1 or TRBD2 for D (5 bases each). Trimming cost V 7 bases and J 5 bases, with 20 bases left between them. CDR1 and CDR2 from the germline V gene are MDHEN and SYDVKM. There are 15 residues in the CDR3. DNA of the CDR3: TGTGCCAGCACCCTTTCCCTGGGGGAGCCGGAGACCCAGTACTTC. Translated, it gives CASTLSLGEPETQYF.

Here the CDR3 reads CASRSRALGYTF. In nucleotides, the CDR3 is TGTGCCAGCAGATCCCGGGCTCTCGGCTACACCTTC. The genes are TRBV25-1 and TRBJ1-2; D is unclear. In germline, CDR1 is MGHDK, CDR2 SYGVNS. Trimming left V 6 bases short and J 8 bases short, with 13 bases between. This CDR3 is 12 amino acids long.

The chain combines TRBV2 with TRBJ1-2; D possibly corresponds to TRBD1 (5 bases). CDR1 is SNHLY and CDR2 is FYNNEI in the germline V gene. V was pared by 1 base and J by 3 bases, with 15 bases between. The CDR3 loop spans 16 amino acids. In nucleotides, the CDR3 is TGTGCCAGCAGTGAAGGGGATTCGGGGCGTGACTATGGCTACACCTTC. This gives the protein CASSEGDSGRDYGYTF.

The chain joins TRBV28 to TRBJ2-3; D not resolved. Trimming took 6 bases from V and 2 from J, leaving 15 bases between them. This CDR3 region has 15 residues. The germline gives CDR1 MDHEN, CDR2 SYDVKM. The CDR3 nucleotides are TGTGCCAGCAGCCGAAGGGTGGGCCACACAGATACGCAGTATTTT. Translation: CASSRRVGHTDTQYF.